The rows below give T cell receptor beta chains drawn from one sample of a study of T-cell reconstitution after alpha-beta-depleted transplantation in children. TCRdb called the PCR reads again in MiXCR, with one record for every CDR3 protein. The sample records under 750,000 distinct CDR3 sequences, roughly 23% being singletons. The sample here was PBMCs, mostly from graft donor cells, taken 360 days after TCRalphabeta/CD19-depleted stem cell transplant. Receptors originate from a boy under two years old who had a stem cell transplant for acute myeloid leukemia, so the T cells may come from the graft donor. CDR3s include the opening cysteine and the closing phenylalanine or tryptophan. D genes are given only for firm matches. Rows may omit the clone size; those that give it use once, few, many or a size class.

d_call j_call v_call cdr3_length clone_size cdr3_aa cdr3_nt
NA TRBJ2-2 TRBV5-1 15 NA CASRPGQANTGELFF TGCGCCAGCCGCCCCGGGCAGGCGAACACCGGGGAGCTGTTTTTT
TRBD1 TRBJ1-1 TRBV9 15 NA CASSLRGTANTEAFF TGTGCCAGCAGCCTCAGGGGGACAGCGAACACTGAAGCTTTCTTT
NA TRBJ2-2 TRBV20-1 15 few CSASLGGANTGELFF TGCAGTGCGAGCTTGGGCGGGGCGAACACCGGGGAGCTGTTTTTT
TRBD1 TRBJ1-4 TRBV6-5 17 few CASSYLRDRGPGEKLFF TGTGCCAGCAGTTACCTTCGGGACAGGGGGCCAGGGGAAAAACTGTTTTTT
TRBD2 TRBJ2-7 TRBV20-1 14 NA CSAQPIAGGPGDYF TGCAGTGCCCAACCCATAGCGGGGGGGCCCGGGGACTACTTC
NA TRBJ2-5 TRBV6-5 15 many CASSYSLARVETQYF TGTGCCAGCAGTTACTCCCTAGCCCGGGTAGAGACCCAGTACTTC
NA TRBJ2-1 TRBV7-9 13 NA CASSPGHYNEQFF TGTGCCAGCAGCCCGGGACACTACAATGAGCAGTTCTTC
TRBD2 TRBJ2-5 TRBV15 15 NA CATSKTSGAQETQYF TGTGCCACCAGCAAAACTAGCGGGGCCCAGGAGACCCAGTACTTC
NA TRBJ1-2 TRBV10-3 12 NA CAISEKTSGYTF TGTGCCATCAGTGAAAAGACTAGTGGCTACACCTTC
NA TRBJ1-5 TRBV4-3 16 few CASSQERVWTVQPQHF TGCGCCAGCAGCCAAGAACGCGTGTGGACGGTTCAGCCCCAGCATTTT
TRBD2 TRBJ2-1 TRBV5-8 15 NA CASSFGAGGPDEQFF TGTGCCAGCAGCTTCGGAGCGGGGGGGCCGGATGAGCAGTTCTTC
TRBD1 TRBJ2-2 TRBV5-5 15 NA CASSRTGGVTGELFF TGTGCCAGCAGCCGAACAGGGGGCGTTACCGGGGAGCTGTTTTTT
NA TRBJ2-5 TRBV7-2 14 NA CASSLASPGSPQYF TGTGCCAGCAGCTTGGCTAGCCCAGGATCTCCCCAGTACTTC
NA TRBJ1-1 TRBV4-1 18 NA CASSHQDRTNRPNTEAFF TGCGCCAGCAGCCACCAAGACAGAACTAATCGGCCGAACACTGAAGCTTTCTTT
NA TRBJ1-2 TRBV11-2 15 NA CASSLDGRGPYGYTF TGTGCCAGCAGCTTAGATGGCAGGGGTCCCTATGGCTACACCTTC
NA TRBJ2-5 TRBV12-3/TRBV12-4 15 few CASSPVLATQETQYF TGTGCCAGCAGTCCAGTGCTAGCGACTCAAGAGACCCAGTACTTC
NA TRBJ1-3 TRBV12-3/TRBV12-4 16 many CASSNPPQGPGNTIYF TGTGCCAGCAGTAATCCCCCCCAGGGGCCCGGAAACACCATATATTTT
NA TRBJ2-2 TRBV15 15 few CATSRTGPNTGELFF TGTGCCACCAGCAGGACAGGACCTAACACCGGGGAGCTGTTTTTT
NA TRBJ2-2 TRBV12-5 16 many CASGLRRTSNTGELFF TGTGCTAGTGGTTTGCGGCGTACATCGAACACCGGGGAGCTGTTTTTT
TRBD2 TRBJ2-4 TRBV12-3/TRBV12-4 16 few CASSPGLAGVRDIQYF TGTGCCAGCAGTCCCGGACTAGCGGGGGTGAGGGACATTCAGTACTTC
NA TRBJ2-7 TRBV4-3 13 NA CASSFRASSEQYF TGCGCCAGCAGCTTTCGGGCCTCGAGTGAGCAGTACTTC
NA TRBJ1-1 TRBV5-1 18 few CVSSLRSRAVSRNTEAFF TGCGTCAGCAGCCTGCGTTCTCGGGCCGTATCGAGAAACACTGAAGCTTTCTTT
NA TRBJ2-7 TRBV20-1 15 few CSARKGGAGMGEQYF TGCAGTGCTAGAAAAGGGGGTGCTGGGATGGGCGAGCAGTACTTC
NA TRBJ1-5 TRBV11-2 18 NA CASSWGRGSFYSNQPQHF TGTGCCAGCAGCTGGGGCCGGGGTTCATTCTATAGCAATCAGCCCCAGCATTTT
NA TRBJ2-3 TRBV20-1 16 NA CSASREAAVRVDTQYF TGCAGTGCTAGTCGGGAAGCAGCGGTGAGGGTAGATACGCAGTATTTT
TRBD1 TRBJ2-3 TRBV24-1 16 NA CATSDPAGTALDTQYF TGTGCCACCAGTGATCCTGCCGGGACAGCCCTAGATACGCAGTATTTT
NA TRBJ2-3 TRBV6-1 14 NA CASGPRASTDTQYF TGTGCCAGCGGTCCGCGGGCTAGCACAGATACGCAGTATTTT
NA TRBJ2-5 TRBV3-1 15 NA CASSQDSGWWETQYF TGTGCCAGCAGCCAAGATTCGGGCTGGTGGGAGACCCAGTACTTC
NA TRBJ2-5 TRBV12-3/TRBV12-4 16 many CASSLAQGLLQETQYF TGTGCCAGCAGTTTGGCCCAGGGGCTACTTCAAGAGACCCAGTACTTC
NA TRBJ2-2 TRBV20-1 16 once CSARRGTARNTGELFF TGCAGTGCTAGACGGGGGACAGCGAGAAACACCGGGGAGCTGTTTTTT
NA TRBJ2-1 TRBV5-1 18 many CASSLEAAGARKYNEQFF TGCGCCAGCAGCTTGGAAGCGGCGGGGGCTCGGAAATACAATGAGCAGTTCTTC
NA TRBJ2-5 TRBV20-1 13 few CSAPALAIETQYF TGCAGTGCCCCCGCGCTAGCGATAGAGACCCAGTACTTC
NA TRBJ2-5 TRBV10-3 12 few CAITILEETQYF TGTGCCATCACTATCCTAGAAGAGACCCAGTACTTC
NA TRBJ2-3 TRBV5-6 13 few CASSPGTQNTQYF TGTGCCAGCAGCCCTGGGACACAAAACACGCAGTATTTT
NA TRBJ2-5 TRBV28 14 NA CASSLIGNQETQYF TGTGCCAGCAGTTTAATCGGCAATCAAGAGACCCAGTACTTC
TRBD1 TRBJ2-1 TRBV20-1 14 many CSARDTGTVNEQFF TGCAGTGCTAGAGACACCGGGACAGTCAATGAGCAGTTCTTC
TRBD2 TRBJ2-7 TRBV20-1 16 NA CSARGNRGLAGNEQYF TGCAGTGCTAGAGGAAACCGGGGACTAGCGGGGAACGAGCAGTACTTC
TRBD1 TRBJ1-2 TRBV12-3/TRBV12-4 14 few CASSTTGGDYGYTF TGTGCCAGCAGCACGACAGGGGGCGACTATGGCTACACCTTC
TRBD1 TRBJ2-1 TRBV24-1 16 many CATSLSPGQGYYEQFF TGTGCCACCAGCCTATCCCCGGGACAGGGATACTATGAGCAGTTCTTC
NA TRBJ1-4 TRBV9 14 many CASSVGRNNEKLFF TGTGCCAGCAGCGTAGGGCGGAATAATGAAAAACTGTTTTTT